The T cell receptor beta chain under discussion was sequenced for a study of blood T cell repertoires in COVID-19. On the study more broadly: PBMCs, B-cell-depleted T cells, or T cells provided the cDNA or gDNA that made up the material.

Trimming pared 4 bases from V and 4 bases from J, leaving 11 bases between. The CDR3 covers 13 residues. Germline assignment: CDR1 SGHRS and CDR2 YFSETQ. Recruited during active infection, patients (from Seattle) were subsequently followed longitudinally. The table came from immunoSEQ multiplex PCR; TCRdb's copy has only in-frame clones and leaves some out. Here the sample spans around 190,000 clones, 82% being singletons. This TCR derives from a woman aged 60-75 years with COVID-19, enrolled during active disease. The rearrangement uses TRBV5-1 and TRBJ1-1; unclear D gene. What was sequenced was peripheral blood. CDR3 nucleotides: TGCGCCAGCAGCCTAGTAAGAGGCACTGAAGCTTTCTTT. Protein: CASSLVRGTEAFF. Based on the CDR3 plus reference TRBV5-1 and TRBJ1-1, the full variable domain is KAGVTQTPRYLIKTRGQQVTLSCSPISGHRSVSWYQQTPGQGLQFLFEYFSETQRNKGNFPGRFSGRQFSNSRSEMNVSTLELGDSALYLCASSLVRGTEAFFGQGTRLTVV.